The 27 T cell receptor beta chains below were found in one sample sequenced in a study of OX40 agonist ivuxolimab in advanced cancers. Sequencing used immunoSEQ multiplex PCR; TCRdb keeps in-frame clones, though not all of them. Here the sample spans about 68,000 clones, roughly 82% being singletons. The material was CD4+ or CD8+ T cells sorted from blood, obtained in a trial of the OX40 agonist ivuxolimab. The receptors derive from an adult with an advanced solid tumor such as melanoma, head and neck, liver or kidney cancer.

This clone was recorded only once. V is TRBV6-5 and J is TRBJ1-1; no definite D call. CDR3 length: 14 residues. Trimming removed 1 base from V and 7 bases from J, with 13 bases in between. CDR1 is MNHEY and CDR2 is SVGAGI in the germline V gene. CDR3 sequence reads: CASSYWGFKDEAFF. CDR3 nucleotide sequence: TGTGCCAGCAGTTACTGGGGTTTTAAGGATGAAGCTTTCTTT.

For this clone: Sequence at one end of the junction differs from germline and may be a read error. The chain recombines TRBV7-2 with TRBJ2-4, with TRBD2 as a possible D gene (6 bases). Germline V gene lookup returns CDR1 SGHTA and CDR2 FQGNSA. The CDR3 is made up of 14 amino acids. Written as DNA, the CDR3 is TGTGCCAGCGGCTTGGGGGGATACGGGAACATTCAGTACTTC. This codes for CASGLGGYGNIQYF.

V usage is TRBV19 and J usage is TRBJ1-2; D is unclear. With 7 bases removed from V and 0 bases from J, the gap between germline ends came to 12 bases. The germline V gene encodes CDR1 LNHDA and CDR2 SQIVND (reference sequence). The CDR3 spans 14 residues. CDR3 in amino acids: CASKVSQANYGYTF. CDR3 DNA sequence: TGTGCCAGTAAAGTGAGCCAGGCTAACTATGGCTACACCTTC.

The chain carries TRBV5-4 and TRBJ2-1, with D maybe TRBD1 (6 bases). Germline V lookup: CDR1 SGHNT, CDR2 YYREEE (reference sequence). The CDR3 consists of 14 residues. The V end was cut by 8 bases, the J end by 5 bases, with 17 bases between. CDR3 coding DNA: TGTGCCAGTAAACAGGGTGGCCCAAACAATGAGCAGTTCTTC. Its translation: CASKQGGPNNEQFF.

CDR3 sequence (DNA): TGTGCCAGCACCGAGACAGGCTCCTACGAGCAGTACTTC. Translation gives CASTETGSYEQYF. The chain has TRBV7-2 and TRBJ2-7; the D gene is possibly TRBD1 (6 bases). V gave up 7 bases and J gave up 0 bases, with 10 bases separating them. This CDR3 has 13 amino acids. The germline gives CDR1 SGHTA, CDR2 FQGNSA.

This clone was observed once. The rearrangement links TRBV4-1 to TRBJ2-1; 7 bases line up with TRBD2. Germline V lookup: CDR1 MGHRA, CDR2 YSYEKL. This CDR3 spans 17 amino acids. V trimming: 4 bases; J trimming: 0 bases; junction bases outside the gene matches: 9. The CDR3 spells CASSRNWGGSSYNEQFF. The CDR3 DNA is TGCGCCAGCAGCCGAAACTGGGGGGGGAGCTCCTACAATGAGCAGTTCTTC.

This chain connects TRBV6-5 to TRBJ2-5, with TRBD2 matching over 8 bases. The ends lost 5 bases at V and 5 bases at J; junction bases unmatched: 10. The germline CDR1 and CDR2 sequences are MNHEY and SVGAGI. The CDR3 runs to 15 residues. The CDR3 coding sequence is TGTGCCAGCAGTCACCCGGGACTAGGTGGTGAGACCCAGTACTTC. Translating it yields CASSHPGLGGETQYF.

The genes are TRBV19 and TRBJ1-2, with a weak D call TRBD1 (6 bases). CDR3 size: 14 residues. CDR1 is LNHDA and CDR2 is SQIVND in the germline V gene (reference sequence). Between the trimmed V and J ends, which lost 3 bases and 4 bases, there was a span of 12 bases. In DNA form, the CDR3 reads TGTGCCAGTAGTATTCCGGGACAAACCTATGGCTACACCTTC. Amino acid sequence: CASSIPGQTYGYTF.

This chain uses TRBV10-3 with TRBJ2-7; no firm D call. With 1 base removed from V and 1 base from J, the gap between germline ends came to 5 bases. Germline values: CDR1 ENHRY, CDR2 SYGVKD. This CDR3 is built from 13 residues. The CDR3 loop is CAISEYNSYEQYV. CDR3 bases: TGTGCCATCAGTGAGTACAATTCCTACGAGCAGTACGTC.

This chain uses TRBV28 with TRBJ2-2; no firm D call. Germline V gene sequence: CDR1 MDHEN, CDR2 SYDVKM. CDR3 size: 14 residues. Trimming took 7 bases from V and 0 from J, leaving 9 bases between them. CDR3 coding DNA: TGTGCCAGCATTGGGGTGACGAACACCGGGGAGCTGTTTTTT. Protein: CASIGVTNTGELFF.

The chain carries TRBV6-1 and TRBJ1-4, with TRBD1 as a possible D gene (6 bases). This CDR3 region has 15 residues. The V end was cut by 4 bases, the J end by 8 bases, with 17 bases between. The germline V gene has CDR1 MNHNS and CDR2 SASEGT. The CDR3 region is CASSARQVFEEKLFF. The DNA of the CDR3 is TGTGCCAGCAGTGCCAGACAGGTATTTGAGGAAAAACTGTTTTTT.

The rearrangement uses TRBV7-9 and TRBJ1-4; TRBD1 matches at 7 bases. The CDR3 length is 15 residues. Germline trimming cut 5 bases from V and 5 bases from J; bases unmatched to any gene: 8. Germline CDR1 reads SEHNR; CDR2 reads FQNEAQ (reference sequence). CDR3 coding DNA: TGTGCCAGCAGCCCGGGACAGACCAGCAATGAAAAACTGTTTTTT. This sequence encodes CASSPGQTSNEKLFF.

The CDR3 loop reads CASSDGGNYNEQFF. For the CDR3, the DNA is TGCGCCAGCTCGGACGGGGGGAACTACAATGAGCAGTTCTTC. The J gene is TRBJ2-1, the V gene TRBV4-1; 7 nucleotides align to TRBD2. In germline, CDR1 is MGHRA, CDR2 YSYEKL. With 8 bases clipped from V and 3 bases from J, the junction kept 7 bases outside the gene matches. This CDR3 has 14 amino acids.

This chain connects TRBV10-3 to TRBJ2-3; a weak D match, TRBD1 (7 bases). CDR1 ENHRY and CDR2 SYGVKD come from the germline V gene. The CDR3 runs to 13 residues. V was cut by 10 bases and J by 2 bases, with 13 bases left in between. In DNA, the CDR3 is TGTGCCAGCGGGACAGAAGACACAGATACGCAGTATTTT. This codes for CASGTEDTDTQYF.

The chain is built from TRBV7-2 and TRBJ2-6; D perhaps matches TRBD2 (7 bases). The germline CDR1 and CDR2 sequences are SGHTA and FQGNSA. V was shortened by 4 bases and J by 1 base, with 17 bases between the two germline ends. The CDR3 loop spans 18 amino acids. The CDR3 protein is CASSSQGRGKSGANVLTF. The CDR3 DNA reads as TGTGCCAGCAGCTCCCAGGGGAGGGGAAAGTCTGGGGCCAACGTCCTGACTTTC.

The chain carries TRBV10-3 and TRBJ1-5; D gene ambiguous. Germline V gene sequence: CDR1 ENHRY, CDR2 SYGVKD. Trimming took 7 bases from V and 3 from J, leaving 13 bases between them. This CDR3 has 14 amino acids. CDR3 in DNA: TGTGCCATCAAGGACGGGGTTGACAATCAGCCCCAGCATTTT. This sequence encodes CAIKDGVDNQPQHF.

The chain carries TRBV19 and TRBJ2-4, with 11 nucleotides matching TRBD2. CDR1 and CDR2 from the germline V gene are LNHDA and SQIVND (reference sequence). The CDR3 extends over 20 amino acids. With V trimmed by 5 bases and J by 0 bases, 15 bases remained unmatched. CDR3 DNA: TGTGCCAGTAGTCCCAGACCGGGACTAGCGGAGAGGGGAGCCAAAAACATTCAGTACTTC. Amino acids: CASSPRPGLAERGAKNIQYF.

This clone turned up a few times. This sequence joins TRBV4-1 and TRBJ2-3; the D gene is possibly TRBD1 (5 bases). CDR3 length: 14 amino acids. In germline, CDR1 is MGHRA, CDR2 YSYEKL. The V and J ends lost 4 bases and 4 bases respectively, with 12 bases between them. CDR3 loop: CASSPLGQSDTQYF. The CDR3 bases are TGCGCCAGCAGCCCCTTGGGGCAGTCAGATACGCAGTATTTT.

The chain uses TRBV7-9 and TRBJ1-2; the D is unclear. V was clipped by 2 bases and J by 4 bases, with 8 bases between them. This CDR3 region has 13 residues. In germline, CDR1 is SEHNR, CDR2 FQNEAQ (reference sequence). CDR3 amino acids: CASSLKESYGYTF. The CDR3 DNA reads as TGTGCCAGCAGCTTAAAAGAGTCCTATGGCTACACCTTC.

The chain carries TRBV28 and TRBJ2-1; 12 bases line up with TRBD2. After removal of 10 bases from V and 6 bases from J, the junction contained 7 bases not matched to a gene. Germline CDR1 is MDHEN and CDR2 is SYDVKM. The CDR3 is 14 amino acids. CDR3 protein: CATMGLAGLNEQFF. The CDR3 coding sequence is TGTGCCACCATGGGACTAGCGGGCCTCAATGAGCAGTTCTTC.

This clone was detected only once. V and J are TRBV6-5 and TRBJ2-3; D call uncertain. Germline loops: CDR1 MNHEY, CDR2 SVGAGI. Trimming took 6 bases from V and 2 from J, leaving 12 bases between them. The CDR3 has 14 residues. The CDR3 reads CASRGAAVTDTQYF. The CDR3 DNA reads as TGTGCCAGCAGAGGAGCTGCGGTCACAGATACGCAGTATTTT.

CDR3 sequence: CASSVATGGETEAFF. In DNA, the CDR3 is TGTGCCAGCAGCGTAGCTACAGGGGGAGAGACTGAAGCTTTCTTT. The chain links TRBV9 to TRBJ1-1; 8 bases are a match to TRBD1. The V and J ends lost 0 bases and 5 bases, in that order; junction bases with no gene match: 6. This CDR3 is built from 15 residues. Per the germline V gene, CDR1 is SGDLS and CDR2 is YYNGEE.

The CDR3 is CSASTGIAGANVLTF. As DNA, the CDR3 is TGCAGCGCCTCAACAGGGATCGCTGGGGCCAACGTCCTGACTTTC. V gene TRBV29-1 combines with J gene TRBJ2-6; tentatively, D is TRBD1 (6 bases). Germline V lookup: CDR1 SQVTM, CDR2 ANQGSEA. V was clipped by 7 bases and J by 2 bases, with 15 bases between them. This CDR3 spans 15 amino acids.

This clone was detected only a few times. The rearrangement links TRBV5-1 to TRBJ2-7; perhaps TRBD2 as D (6 bases). The V gene's germline CDR1 is SGHRS and CDR2 YFSETQ. CDR3 size: 18 residues. The V end lost 4 bases, the J end lost 0 bases, and 23 bases lay between the germline ends. CDR3 nucleotides: TGCGCCAGCAGCCGGAACAATCTGAGTCGGGAGTTCTCCTACGAGCAGTACTTC. This codes for CASSRNNLSREFSYEQYF.

The chain recombines TRBV18 with TRBJ1-1; maybe TRBD1 (6 bases). V gave up 3 bases and J gave up 1 base, with 12 bases separating them. The germline V gene encodes CDR1 KGHSH and CDR2 LQKENI. The CDR3 loop spans 15 amino acids. The CDR3 reads CASSPMDSPNTEAFF. CDR3 in DNA: TGTGCCAGCTCACCGATGGACAGCCCGAACACTGAAGCTTTCTTT.

This clone was observed a single time. CDR3 protein: CASSFRVSNTEAFF. The CDR3 nucleotides read TGTGCCAGCAGCTTTAGGGTTTCAAACACTGAAGCTTTCTTT. The chain employs TRBV5-6 and TRBJ1-1, with D unclear. V lost 2 bases, J lost 2 bases, and 10 bases lay in between. There are 14 residues in the CDR3. The germline gives CDR1 SGHDT, CDR2 YYEEEE.

This chain joins TRBV7-9 and TRBJ2-2; TRBD1 or TRBD2 may be the D gene (5 bases each). Trimming stripped 4 bases from V and 5 bases from J, with 14 bases between. CDR3 length equals 15 residues. CDR1 is SEHNR, CDR2 FQNEAQ, per germline (reference sequence). CDR3 region: CASSSDSRGTGELFF. The CDR3 coding sequence is TGTGCCAGCAGCTCCGACAGCCGGGGAACCGGGGAGCTGTTTTTT.